This T cell receptor gamma chain appears in the sequencing data of a study of gamma-delta T cells after stem cell transplantation. TCRdb reprocessed the RT-PCR reads through CATT. Among roughly 1,300 gamma-chain clones listed, more than 45% were seen once. J gave up 2 bases and V 6 bases, and 0 bases lay outside the gene matches. In germline, CDR1 is VINAFY, CDR2 YDVSNSKD. The CDR3 loop spans 12 amino acids. This clone occurred once. The sample comprised gamma-delta T cells. The clonotype originates from a human donor. It is not recorded whose cells these are; they may come from a transplant donor. The chain joins TRGV5 to TRGJP2. No J segment appears in TCRdb, so it was assigned here by matching the sequence to germline. This chain's CDR3 is CATWSSDWIKTF. The CDR3 DNA sequence: TGTGCCACCTGGAGTAGTGATTGGATCAAGACGTTT.